This T cell receptor beta chain is drawn from a study of shared clonotypes between healthy human individuals. Overall study results and limits: An anticipated effect of sequencing depth on clonotype sharing among donors was recognized.

It was approximately 280 ng DNA, 25,000 to 35,000 T cell genomes, that went into each replicate PCR of unsorted PBMC. The repertoire was sequenced with immunoSEQ multiplex PCR; TCRdb's copy has only in-frame clones and lacks some. Of about 490,000 clones listed, approximately 79% are singletons. As concerns this clone: Its target is not known.

V was cut by 6 bases and J by 3 bases, with 11 bases left in between. CDR3 length equals 13 residues. CDR1 and CDR2 from the germline V gene are SNHLY and FYNNEI. Healthy HIV-negative adults with no recent acute infections or vaccinations were recruited as donors. The rearrangement joins TRBV2 to TRBJ1-1, with unresolved D. The sequence was collected from a woman aged 40 to 50 in good health. Some clones in this sample may be carry-over from other donors' samples. Sequencing used PBMCs. CDR3 in amino acids: CASRVYLDTEAFF. The CDR3 coding sequence is TGTGCCAGCAGGGTATATTTGGACACTGAAGCTTTCTTT.